Sequencing of this T cell receptor (beta chain) was carried out in a study of a mutant IDH1 vaccine in newly diagnosed glioma. Study in general: Onset of vaccination occurred 4-6 weeks following radiotherapy alone, or with temozolomide cycles. Patients' prior therapy spanned radiotherapy, temozolomide, or both; most underwent both. Study-wide results and caveats: Shifts in the top peripheral T cell clonotypes seemed unrelated to pseudoprogression.

Time point meaning: week 5, during vaccination. In the vaccine, a single dose held 300 ug of the mutant IDH1 20-mer peptide, along with topical imiquimod. For this clone: No antigen is known for it.

Here immunoSEQ multiplex PCR was the method, and the copy in TCRdb shows in-frame clones only, minus some. The repertoire has fewer than 100,000 clones, more than 85% of them found once; the top ten carry 0.5% to 0.7%. The CDR3 has 15 residues. V lost 3 bases, J lost 0 bases, and 11 bases lay in between. In germline, CDR1 is MGHRA, CDR2 YSYEKL. The receptor was isolated from a woman in her forties or fifties with glioma. Specimen: PBMCs, collected from a glioma patient whose treatment included an IDH1 peptide vaccine. This sequence joins TRBV4-1 and TRBJ1-2; D call uncertain. The CDR3 protein is CASSHPAVANYGYTF. The CDR3 DNA reads TGCGCCAGCAGCCACCCCGCGGTCGCTAACTATGGCTACACCTTC.